The source of this T cell receptor beta chain is a study of human T cells and chemical hapten exposure. Study-wide context: There were per-sample TCR yield variations, arising mainly from small pooled library volume differences.

The CDR3 is 16 amino acids. Germline V gene lookup returns CDR1 SGDLS and CDR2 YYNGEE. Trimming cost V 0 bases and J 1 base; bases outside gene matches: 5. Unfractionated whole blood was the source from which total RNA was extracted. This clonotype was picked up a small number of times. Unique molecular identifiers were attached to individual cDNA molecules during library preparation. In the study's own analysis: Samples contained a median of roughly 100,000 TCRs, with a range of 23,224 to 690,600. Via MiXCR, TCRdb re-called the 5' RACE reads, giving one row per CDR3 protein. The V and J calls were determined by TCRdb, not by the authors. Among some 78,000 distinct CDR3 sequences listed, roughly 8% were seen once.

The chain couples TRBV9 to TRBJ2-3; 7 bases match TRBD2. This receptor was identified in a male donor in good health. The CDR3 DNA reads as TGTGCCAGCAGCGTAGCTGGGGGGGGGGGCACAGATACGCAGTATTTT. Amino acid sequence: CASSVAGGGGTDTQYF.